These T cell receptor beta chains were read from a single sample in a study of blood T cell repertoires in COVID-19. Assay: immunoSEQ multiplex PCR; the TCRdb copy retains only in-frame clones and omits some. The sample holds roughly 100,000 clones, nearly 90% seen once. The sequenced sample consisted of peripheral blood. The receptors come from a man aged 45-60 years with active COVID-19. The CDR3 runs from the conserved cysteine through the conserved F or W. Fields, in order: D gene, V gene, clone size, J gene, CDR3 DNA, CDR3 protein. D genes are given only for firm matches. Not every row has a clone size; where given, it reads once, few, many or a size class.

>TRBD1|TRBV5-1|NA|TRBJ1-6
TGCGCCAGCAGCCGAACCGGGGGACAGGGGTCACCCCTCCACTTT
CASSRTGGQGSPLHF
>TRBD2|TRBV3-1/TRBV3-2|NA|TRBJ2-7
TGTGCCAGCAGCCAAGGCCCGGGACTAGCGAGGGAGCAGTACTTC
CASSQGPGLAREQYF
>TRBD2|TRBV4-2|NA|TRBJ2-5
TGTGCCAGCAGCCAGCCCGCCTGGCGGGGGGGGGTGGAGACCCAGTACTTC
CASSQPAWRGGVETQYF
>NA|TRBV25-1|NA|TRBJ2-2
TGTGCCAGCAGGATCTCTAGCGTCGGGGAGCTGTTTTTT
CASRISSVGELFF
>NA|TRBV18|NA|TRBJ2-7
TGTGCCAGCTCGCGAACAGGCTACGAGCAGTACTTC
CASSRTGYEQYF
>TRBD1|TRBV5-6|NA|TRBJ2-5
TGTGCCAGCAGCTGGGGGACAGGTGCCCGAGGGACCCAGTACTTC
CASSWGTGARGTQYF
>NA|TRBV30|NA|TRBJ1-1
TGTGCCTGGAGTGTACGGTCACTGAACACTGAAGCTTTCTTT
CAWSVRSLNTEAFF
>NA|TRBV29-1|NA|TRBJ2-5
TGCAGCGGGGCTGGTACGGGGGTTCAAGAGACCCAGTACTTC
CSGAGTGVQETQYF
>TRBD1|TRBV30|NA|TRBJ1-5
TGTGCCTGGAGGGGACAGGGGCGATATCAGCCCCAGCATTTT
CAWRGQGRYQPQHF
>NA|TRBV6-5|NA|TRBJ2-7
TGTGCCAGCAGGCGAGCGGGACAGGTGGATGCGCAGTACTTC
CASRRAGQVDAQYF
>NA|TRBV27|few|TRBJ1-6
TGTGCCAGCAGTTTGGAGGCTGATTCACCCCTCCACTTT
CASSLEADSPLHF
>TRBD1|TRBV30|NA|TRBJ1-2
TGTGCCTGGAGTCGAGAGGGGACAGGGGTAGGGGGCTACACCTTC
CAWSREGTGVGGYTF
>TRBD1|TRBV24-1|NA|TRBJ1-2
TGTGCCACCAGGCCGGGACAGGGGGTCTATGGCTACACCTTC
CATRPGQGVYGYTF
>TRBD2|TRBV20-1|NA|TRBJ2-3
TGCAGTGCTAGTCCCGGCGGGGGGCGGGTAGCTACGCAGTATTTT
CSASPGGGRVATQYF
>NA|TRBV19|NA|TRBJ1-5
TGTGCCAGTAGTATGAACAGGGACAATCAGCCCCAGCATTTT
CASSMNRDNQPQHF
>NA|TRBV2|NA|TRBJ1-2
TGTGCCAGCAGTTGGGACACACAGAGGTCCCGCTACACCTTC
CASSWDTQRSRYTF
>NA|TRBV30|NA|TRBJ2-2
TGTGCCTGGGGACCATTGAACACCGGGGAGCTGTTTTTT
CAWGPLNTGELFF
>NA|TRBV4-3|NA|TRBJ2-5
TGCGCCAGCAGCCAAGGGTTCAGCCAAGAGACCCAGTACTTC
CASSQGFSQETQYF
>TRBD2|TRBV5-1|NA|TRBJ2-7
TGCGCCAGCAGCTTTAGCGGGGGGTCCCGGGACGAGCAGTACTTC
CASSFSGGSRDEQYF
>NA|TRBV19|NA|TRBJ1-5
TGTGCCAGTAGTATGTCACAGGGCCCCCAGCCCCAGCATTTT
CASSMSQGPQPQHF
>NA|TRBV6-6|NA|TRBJ2-7
TGTGCCAGCAGTTTCCGAACAGACAGCTACGAGCAGTACTTC
CASSFRTDSYEQYF
>TRBD1|TRBV30|NA|TRBJ2-2
TGTGCCTGGAGTTACACAGGGGTTCGGACCGGGGAGCTGTTTTTT
CAWSYTGVRTGELFF
>NA|TRBV6-5|few|TRBJ1-2
TGTGCCGCGAGGCAGTATGGCTACACCTTC
CAARQYGYTF
>TRBD1|TRBV2|once|TRBJ1-2
TGTGCCAGCAGTCGTAGGACAGGGGGCGATGGCTACACCTTC
CASSRRTGGDGYTF
>NA|TRBV6-5|NA|TRBJ2-7
TGTGCCAGCACCGGTAACTCCTACGAGCAGTACTTC
CASTGNSYEQYF
>TRBD1|TRBV5-1|NA|TRBJ2-7
TGCGCCAGCAGTCTCGACAGGGACTACGAGCAGTACTTC
CASSLDRDYEQYF
>NA|TRBV25-1|NA|TRBJ1-1
TGTGCCAGCAGTGGCGAGGGACTTTATGAAGCTTTCTTT
CASSGEGLYEAFF
>NA|TRBV5-8|NA|TRBJ2-3
TGTGCCAGCAGCCCGGAGGCTGCGAGAGGCACAGATACGCAGTATTTT
CASSPEAARGTDTQYF
>TRBD1|TRBV6-5|NA|TRBJ1-2
TGTGCCAGCAGTCTGGGACAGGGGAGCGACTATGGCTACACCTTC
CASSLGQGSDYGYTF
>TRBD2|TRBV9|NA|TRBJ2-5
TGTGCCAGCAGCGTAATAGCGGGGGAGGGGACCCAGTACTTC
CASSVIAGEGTQYF
>TRBD2|TRBV10-2|NA|TRBJ2-3
TGCGCCAGCAGTGATGGTGGACTAGCGGGGCCCACAGATACGCAGTATTTT
CASSDGGLAGPTDTQYF
>TRBD1|TRBV7-2|NA|TRBJ2-7
TGTGCCAGCAGCTTCCAGGACAGGGGCTACGAGCAGTACTTC
CASSFQDRGYEQYF
>TRBD1|TRBV7-2|NA|TRBJ1-4
TGTGCCAGCAGCCTACAGGGGATTAATGAAAAACTGTTTTTT
CASSLQGINEKLFF
>NA|TRBV10-3|NA|TRBJ1-1
TGTGCCATCAGTGACAGGGGCGGAAACACTGAAGCTTTCTTT
CAISDRGGNTEAFF
>NA|TRBV9|NA|TRBJ1-6
TGTGCCAGCAGCGTGAGAGAGAATCTTTCACCCCTCCACTTT
CASSVRENLSPLHF
>TRBD2|TRBV7-2|NA|TRBJ2-3
TGTGCCAGCAGCTTAGCGAGGCTAGCGGGGGCAGATACGCAGTATTTT
CASSLARLAGADTQYF
>NA|TRBV9|NA|TRBJ1-4
TGTGCCAGCAGCCGCACACCGGGTGCAACTAATGAAAAACTGTTTTTT
CASSRTPGATNEKLFF
>NA|TRBV9|NA|TRBJ2-2
TGTGCCAGCAGCGTACACCTTCAGGATGCGAACACCGGGGAGCTGTTTTTT
CASSVHLQDANTGELFF
>TRBD1|TRBV7-9|NA|TRBJ1-2
TGTGCCAGCAGCCTTAGCAGTGAAGGGACAGGGGGTGGCTACACCTTC
CASSLSSEGTGGGYTF
>NA|TRBV3-1/TRBV3-2|NA|TRBJ2-7
TGTGCCAGCAGCCAAGACGGTGAGCAGTACTTC
CASSQDGEQYF
>TRBD1|TRBV18|once|TRBJ1-1
TGTGCCAGCTCAAACCCGGGACAGGGGGCCACTGAAGCTTTCTTT
CASSNPGQGATEAFF
>NA|TRBV19|NA|TRBJ1-2
TGTGCCAGTAGTATAGGCGTCGGGGTCTATGGCTACACCTTC
CASSIGVGVYGYTF